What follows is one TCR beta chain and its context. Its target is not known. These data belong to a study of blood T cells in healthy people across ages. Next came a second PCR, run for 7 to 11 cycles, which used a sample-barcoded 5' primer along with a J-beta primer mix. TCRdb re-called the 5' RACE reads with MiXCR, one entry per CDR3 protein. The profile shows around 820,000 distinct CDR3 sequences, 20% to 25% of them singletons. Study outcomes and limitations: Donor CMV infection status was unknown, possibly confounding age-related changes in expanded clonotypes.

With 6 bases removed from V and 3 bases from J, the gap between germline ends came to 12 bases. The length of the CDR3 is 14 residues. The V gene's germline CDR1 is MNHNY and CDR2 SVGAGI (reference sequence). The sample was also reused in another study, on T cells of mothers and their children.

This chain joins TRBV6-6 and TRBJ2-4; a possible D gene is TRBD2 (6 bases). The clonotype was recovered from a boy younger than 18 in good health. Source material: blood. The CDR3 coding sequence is TGTGCCAGCAGCAGGGACGGGAGCAAAAACATTCAGTACTTC. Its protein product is CASSRDGSKNIQYF.